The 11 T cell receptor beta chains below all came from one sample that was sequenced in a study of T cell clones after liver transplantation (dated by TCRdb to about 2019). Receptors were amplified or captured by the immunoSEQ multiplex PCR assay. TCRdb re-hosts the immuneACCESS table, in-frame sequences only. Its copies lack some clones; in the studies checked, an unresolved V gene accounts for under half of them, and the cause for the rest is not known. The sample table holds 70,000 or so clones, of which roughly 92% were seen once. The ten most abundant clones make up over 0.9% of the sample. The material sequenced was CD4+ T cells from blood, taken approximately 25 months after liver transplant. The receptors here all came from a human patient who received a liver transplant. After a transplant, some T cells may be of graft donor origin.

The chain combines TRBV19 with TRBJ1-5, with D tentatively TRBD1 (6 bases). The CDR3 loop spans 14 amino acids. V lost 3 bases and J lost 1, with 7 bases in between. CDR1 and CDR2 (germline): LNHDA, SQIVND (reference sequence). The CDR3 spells CASSIRGSNQPQHF. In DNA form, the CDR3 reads TGTGCCAGTAGTATCAGGGGAAGCAATCAGCCCCAGCATTTT.

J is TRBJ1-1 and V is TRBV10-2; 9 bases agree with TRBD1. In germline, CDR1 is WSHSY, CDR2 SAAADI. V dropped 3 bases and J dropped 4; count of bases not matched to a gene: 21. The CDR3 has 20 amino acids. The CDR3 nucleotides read TGCGCCAGCAGTGAAAATTCGGAGGACAGGGGAGATTCGTCGAGCACTGAAGCTTTCTTT. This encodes CASSENSEDRGDSSSTEAFF.

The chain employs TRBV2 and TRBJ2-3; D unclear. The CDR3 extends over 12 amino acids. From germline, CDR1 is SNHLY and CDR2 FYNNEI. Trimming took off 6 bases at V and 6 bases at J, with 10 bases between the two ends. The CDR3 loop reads CASSAYVDTQYF. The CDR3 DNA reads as TGTGCCAGCAGCGCATATGTGGATACGCAGTATTTT. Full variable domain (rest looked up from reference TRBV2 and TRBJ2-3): EPEVTQTPSHQVTQMGQEVILRCVPISNHLYFYWYRQILGQKVEFLVSFYNNEISEKSEIFDDQFSVERPDGSNFTLKIRSTKLEDSAMYFCASSAYVDTQYFGPGTRLTVL.

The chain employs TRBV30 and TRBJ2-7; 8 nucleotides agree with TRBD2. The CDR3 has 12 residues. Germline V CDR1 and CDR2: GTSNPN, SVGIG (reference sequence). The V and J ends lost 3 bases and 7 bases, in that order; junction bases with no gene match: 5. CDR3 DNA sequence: TGTGCCTGGAGCATGACTAGCGCGGAGCAGTACTTC. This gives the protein CAWSMTSAEQYF.

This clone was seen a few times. CDR3 residues: CAWSVGRGNQPQHF. CDR3 coding DNA: TGTGCCTGGAGTGTGGGCAGGGGAAATCAGCCCCAGCATTTT. The J gene is TRBJ1-5, the V gene TRBV30; D is possibly TRBD1 (6 bases). Trimming removed 0 bases from V and 4 bases from J, with 10 bases in between. The CDR3 runs to 14 residues. Looked up from germline, CDR1 is GTSNPN and CDR2 is SVGIG (reference sequence).

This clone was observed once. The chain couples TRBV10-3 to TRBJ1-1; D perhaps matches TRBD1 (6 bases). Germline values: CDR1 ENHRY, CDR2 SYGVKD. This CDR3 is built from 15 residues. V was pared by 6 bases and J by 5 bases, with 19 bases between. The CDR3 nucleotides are TGTGCCATCAGCGACAAACAGGGTAGAGGGACTGAAGCTTTCTTT. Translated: CAISDKQGRGTEAFF.

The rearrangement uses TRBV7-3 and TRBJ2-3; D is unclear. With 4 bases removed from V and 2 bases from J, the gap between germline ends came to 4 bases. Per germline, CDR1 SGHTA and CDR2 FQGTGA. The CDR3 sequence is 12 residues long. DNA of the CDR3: TGTGCCAGCAGCTCATTCACAGATACGCAGTATTTT. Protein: CASSSFTDTQYF.

CDR3 residues: CASSPTGSGDTEAFF. For the CDR3, the DNA is TGTGCCAGCTCACCGACAGGGTCTGGGGACACTGAAGCTTTCTTT. The J gene is TRBJ1-1, the V gene TRBV18, with 7 bases fitting TRBD1. CDR3 length equals 15 residues. With V trimmed by 3 bases and J by 3 bases, 7 bases remained unmatched. Germline CDR1 reads KGHSH; CDR2 reads LQKENI.

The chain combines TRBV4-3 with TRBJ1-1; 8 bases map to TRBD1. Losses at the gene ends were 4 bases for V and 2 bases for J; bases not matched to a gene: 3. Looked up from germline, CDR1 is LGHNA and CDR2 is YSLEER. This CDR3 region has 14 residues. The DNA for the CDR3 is TGCGCCAGCAGCCTCAGGGGGCTTAACACTGAAGCTTTCTTT. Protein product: CASSLRGLNTEAFF.

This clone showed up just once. The CDR3 bases are TGCAGCGCTCGGTGGGGCTACGGAAATGAGCAGTTCTTC. Translated, it gives CSARWGYGNEQFF. V is TRBV29-1 and J is TRBJ2-1; TRBD1 is a possible D gene (5 bases). The V gene's germline CDR1 is SQVTM and CDR2 ANQGSEA. CDR3 size: 13 residues. Deletions cut 7 bases from V and 7 bases from J, with 17 bases between.

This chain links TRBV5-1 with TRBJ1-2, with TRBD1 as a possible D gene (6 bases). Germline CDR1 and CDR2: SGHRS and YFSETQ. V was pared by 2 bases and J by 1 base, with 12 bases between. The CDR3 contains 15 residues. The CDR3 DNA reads TGCGCCAGCAGCTTAGAACAGGGAAGTAACTATGGCTACACCTTC. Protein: CASSLEQGSNYGYTF. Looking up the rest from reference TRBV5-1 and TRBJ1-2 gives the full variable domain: KAGVTQTPRYLIKTRGQQVTLSCSPISGHRSVSWYQQTPGQGLQFLFEYFSETQRNKGNFPGRFSGRQFSNSRSEMNVSTLELGDSALYLCASSLEQGSNYGYTFGSGTRLTVV.